This record covers a single T cell receptor (beta chain). Antigen specificity is unknown. Germline-derived CDR1 and CDR2 are SQVTM and ANQGSEA. CDR3 length equals 15 residues. The germline V and J ends were trimmed by 5 bases and 0 bases, with 17 bases remaining between them. The source of the sample is a study of T cell responses to AZD1222 COVID-19 vaccine. Overall study results and limits: With two AZD1222 doses given, Spike-specific TCR breadth and depth both rose.

Some clones are missing from TCRdb's copy, which holds only in-frame ones; the method was immunoSEQ multiplex PCR. Seen here are around 100,000 clones, around 94% observed once, and the top ten hold 2% to 2.5%. The sample in question was peripheral blood, obtained on day 0 of AZD1222 vaccination. The chain links TRBV29-1 to TRBJ2-7; tentatively, D is TRBD1 or TRBD2 (5 bases each). The TCR originated in an adult in good health. Written as DNA, the CDR3 is TGCAGCGTTCGGGGCCATGAAAGTGACTCCTACGAGCAGTACTTC. The encoded protein is CSVRGHESDSYEQYF.